This T cell receptor (beta chain) originates from a study of technical replicates of blood from several donors. The table came from immunoSEQ multiplex PCR; TCRdb's copy has only in-frame clones and leaves some out. The profile shows about 70,000 clones, approximately 93% of them singletons. This clonotype was sampled from a human donor in good health. The sample comprised T cells isolated from PBMCs.

The CDR3 spells CAWSPGHRNEKLFF. The DNA of the CDR3 is TGTGCCTGGAGTCCGGGACACCGAAATGAAAAACTGTTTTTT. This chain connects TRBV30 to TRBJ1-4, with D possibly TRBD1 on 6 matching bases. The CDR3 length is 14 residues. Deletions cut 2 bases from V and 5 bases from J, with 12 bases between. From germline, CDR1 is GTSNPN and CDR2 SVGIG (reference sequence).